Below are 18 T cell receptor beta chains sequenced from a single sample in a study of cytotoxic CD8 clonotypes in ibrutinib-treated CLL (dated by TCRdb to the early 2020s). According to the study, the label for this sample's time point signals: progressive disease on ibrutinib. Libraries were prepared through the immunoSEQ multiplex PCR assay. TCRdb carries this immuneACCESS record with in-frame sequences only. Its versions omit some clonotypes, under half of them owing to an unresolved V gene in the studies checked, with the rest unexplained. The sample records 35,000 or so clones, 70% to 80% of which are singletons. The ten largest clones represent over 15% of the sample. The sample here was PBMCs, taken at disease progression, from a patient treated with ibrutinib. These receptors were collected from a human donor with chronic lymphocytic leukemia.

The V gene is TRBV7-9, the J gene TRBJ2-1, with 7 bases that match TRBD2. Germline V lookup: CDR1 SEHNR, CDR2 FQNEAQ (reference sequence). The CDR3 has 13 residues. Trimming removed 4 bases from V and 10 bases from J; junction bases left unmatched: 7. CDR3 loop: CASSSIPAGEQFF. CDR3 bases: TGTGCCAGCAGCTCAATCCCAGCGGGGGAGCAGTTCTTC.

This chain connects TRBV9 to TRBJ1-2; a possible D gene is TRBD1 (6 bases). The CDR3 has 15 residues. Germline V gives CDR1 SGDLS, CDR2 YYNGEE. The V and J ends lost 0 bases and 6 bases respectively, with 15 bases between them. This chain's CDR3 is CASSVAGGEWDGYTF. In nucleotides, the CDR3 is TGTGCCAGCAGCGTAGCGGGGGGCGAATGGGATGGCTACACCTTC.

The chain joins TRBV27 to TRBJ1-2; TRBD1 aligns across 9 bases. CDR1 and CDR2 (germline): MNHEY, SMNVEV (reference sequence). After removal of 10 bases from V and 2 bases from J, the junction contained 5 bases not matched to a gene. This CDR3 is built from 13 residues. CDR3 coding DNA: TGTGCCACCGGGACAGGGCAGAACTATGGCTACACCTTC. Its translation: CATGTGQNYGYTF.

The DNA for the CDR3 is TGTGCCAGCAGCTTAGGCGCTGAGACGCCTTATGGCTACACCTTC. Its translation is CASSLGAETPYGYTF. The chain couples TRBV7-9 to TRBJ1-2; no clear D. Trimming shortened V by 1 base and J by 5 bases, and 14 bases separated the two germline ends. The CDR3 length is 15 residues. Germline assignment: CDR1 SEHNR and CDR2 FQNEAQ (reference sequence).

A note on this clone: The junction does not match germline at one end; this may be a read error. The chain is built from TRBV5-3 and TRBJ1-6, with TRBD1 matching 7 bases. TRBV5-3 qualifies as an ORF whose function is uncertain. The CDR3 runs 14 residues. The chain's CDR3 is CASSSRDSNSPLHF. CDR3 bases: TGTGCCAGCAGCTCCCGGGACAGCAATTCACCCCTCCACTTT.

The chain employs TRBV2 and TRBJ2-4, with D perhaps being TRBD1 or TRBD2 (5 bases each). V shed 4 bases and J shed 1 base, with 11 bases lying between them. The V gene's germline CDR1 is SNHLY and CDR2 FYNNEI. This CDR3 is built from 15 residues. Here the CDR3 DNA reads TGTGCCAGCAGTGCGCCTGGGACGGCCAAAAACATTCAGTACTTC. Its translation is CASSAPGTAKNIQYF.

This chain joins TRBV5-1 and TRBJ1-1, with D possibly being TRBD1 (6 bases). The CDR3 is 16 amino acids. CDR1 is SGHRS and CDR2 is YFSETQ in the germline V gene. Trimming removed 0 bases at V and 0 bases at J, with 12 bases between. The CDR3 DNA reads TGCGCCAGCAGCTTGGACAGGGCTATCATGAACACTGAAGCTTTCTTT. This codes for CASSLDRAIMNTEAFF.

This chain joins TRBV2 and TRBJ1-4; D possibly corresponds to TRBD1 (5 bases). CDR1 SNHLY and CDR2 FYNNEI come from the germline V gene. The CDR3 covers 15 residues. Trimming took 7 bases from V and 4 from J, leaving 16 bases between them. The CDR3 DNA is TGTGCCAGCACCGAGGTCAGGGTGATTAATGAAAAACTGTTTTTT. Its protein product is CASTEVRVINEKLFF.

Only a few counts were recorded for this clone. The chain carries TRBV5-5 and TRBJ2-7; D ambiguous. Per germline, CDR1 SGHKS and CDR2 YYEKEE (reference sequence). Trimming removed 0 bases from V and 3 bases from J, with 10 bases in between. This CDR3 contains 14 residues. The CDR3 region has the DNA TGTGCCAGCAGCTTGGTAGTCGTGGGCTACGAGCAGTACTTC. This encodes CASSLVVVGYEQYF.

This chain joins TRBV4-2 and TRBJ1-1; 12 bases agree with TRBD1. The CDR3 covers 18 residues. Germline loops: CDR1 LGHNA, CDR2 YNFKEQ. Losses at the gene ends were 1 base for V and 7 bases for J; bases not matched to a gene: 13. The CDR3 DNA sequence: TGTGCCAGCAGCCAAGTTTTTTTAGGGACAGGGGGCGAGGGTGAAGCTTTCTTT. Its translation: CASSQVFLGTGGEGEAFF.

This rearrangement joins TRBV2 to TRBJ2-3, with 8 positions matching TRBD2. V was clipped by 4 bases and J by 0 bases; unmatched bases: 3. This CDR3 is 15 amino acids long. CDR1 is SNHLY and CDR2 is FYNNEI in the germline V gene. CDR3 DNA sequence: TGTGCCAGCAGTGCCCGGGGGGGGAGCACAGATACGCAGTATTTT. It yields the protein CASSARGGSTDTQYF.

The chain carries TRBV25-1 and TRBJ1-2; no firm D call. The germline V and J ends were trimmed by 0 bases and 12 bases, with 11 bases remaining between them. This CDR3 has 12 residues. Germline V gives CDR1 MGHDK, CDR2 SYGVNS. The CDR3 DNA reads TGTGCCAGCAGTGAATATGGCAGAGCGAACACCTTC. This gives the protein CASSEYGRANTF.

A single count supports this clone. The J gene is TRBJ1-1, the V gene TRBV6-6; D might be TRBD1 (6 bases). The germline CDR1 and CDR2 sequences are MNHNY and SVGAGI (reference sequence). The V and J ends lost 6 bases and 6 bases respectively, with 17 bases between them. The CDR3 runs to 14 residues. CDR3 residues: CASSTGGGRAEAFF. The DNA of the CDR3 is TGTGCCAGCAGCACAGGAGGGGGGCGCGCTGAAGCTTTCTTT.

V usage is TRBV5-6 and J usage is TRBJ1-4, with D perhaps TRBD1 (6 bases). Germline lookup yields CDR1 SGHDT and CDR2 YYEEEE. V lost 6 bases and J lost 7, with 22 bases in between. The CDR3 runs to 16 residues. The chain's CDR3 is CASTLWGGALGEKLFF. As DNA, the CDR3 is TGTGCCAGCACCCTTTGGGGGGGGGCCTTAGGTGAAAAACTGTTTTTT.

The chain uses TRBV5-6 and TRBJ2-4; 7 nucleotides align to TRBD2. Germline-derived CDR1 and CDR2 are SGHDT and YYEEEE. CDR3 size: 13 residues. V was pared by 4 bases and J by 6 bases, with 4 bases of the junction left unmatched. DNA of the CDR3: TGTGCCAGCAGCCGGGAGGCAAGAAACATTCAGTACTTC. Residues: CASSREARNIQYF.

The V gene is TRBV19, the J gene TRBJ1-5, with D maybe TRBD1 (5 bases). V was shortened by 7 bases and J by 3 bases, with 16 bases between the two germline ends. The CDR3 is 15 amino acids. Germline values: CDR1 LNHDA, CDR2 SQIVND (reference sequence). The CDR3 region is CASNIPGKLNQPQHF. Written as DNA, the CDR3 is TGTGCCAGTAATATCCCAGGGAAGCTCAATCAGCCCCAGCATTTT.

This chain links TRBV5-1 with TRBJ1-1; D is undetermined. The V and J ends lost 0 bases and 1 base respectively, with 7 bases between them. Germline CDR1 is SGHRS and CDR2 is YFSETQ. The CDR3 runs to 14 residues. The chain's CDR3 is CASSLEGGNTEAFF. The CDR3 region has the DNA TGCGCCAGCAGCTTGGAGGGCGGGAACACTGAAGCTTTCTTT.

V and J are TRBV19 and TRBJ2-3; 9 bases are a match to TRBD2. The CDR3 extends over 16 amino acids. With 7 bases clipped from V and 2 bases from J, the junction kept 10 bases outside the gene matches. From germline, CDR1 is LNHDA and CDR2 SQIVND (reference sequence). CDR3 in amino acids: CASTNHAGGVTDTQYF. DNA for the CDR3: TGTGCCAGTACCAATCACGCGGGGGGGGTCACAGATACGCAGTATTTT.